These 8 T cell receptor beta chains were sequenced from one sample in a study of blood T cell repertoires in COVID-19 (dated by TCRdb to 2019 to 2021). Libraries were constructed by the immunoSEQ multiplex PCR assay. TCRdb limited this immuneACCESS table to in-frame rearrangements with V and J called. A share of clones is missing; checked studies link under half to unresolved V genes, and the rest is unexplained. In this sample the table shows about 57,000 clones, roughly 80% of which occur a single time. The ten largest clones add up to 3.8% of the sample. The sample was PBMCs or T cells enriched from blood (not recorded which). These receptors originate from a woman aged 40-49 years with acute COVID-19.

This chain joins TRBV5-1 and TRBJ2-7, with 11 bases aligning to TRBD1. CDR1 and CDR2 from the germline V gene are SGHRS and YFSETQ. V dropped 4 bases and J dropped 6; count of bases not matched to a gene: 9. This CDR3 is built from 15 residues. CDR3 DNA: TGCGCCAGCAGCGTCACCGGGACAGGGGGGTCCGAGCAGTACTTC. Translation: CASSVTGTGGSEQYF.

The CDR3 DNA reads as TGTGCCAGCAGCTTAGAGGCAGGGGGCCTGGGTGAAGCTTTCTTT. It codes for CASSLEAGGLGEAFF. The chain uses TRBV7-9 and TRBJ1-1; 8 bases agree with TRBD1. CDR3 length: 15 residues. From germline, CDR1 is SEHNR and CDR2 FQNEAQ (reference sequence). Losses at the gene ends were 1 base for V and 7 bases for J; bases not matched to a gene: 8.

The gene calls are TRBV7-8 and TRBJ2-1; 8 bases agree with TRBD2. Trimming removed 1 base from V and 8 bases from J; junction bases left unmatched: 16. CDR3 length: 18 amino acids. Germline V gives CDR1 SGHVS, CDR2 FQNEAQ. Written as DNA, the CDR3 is TGTGCCAGCAGCTTAGAGCCGCGGTCTAGCGGGCGAGCGGATGAGCAGTTCTTC. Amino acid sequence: CASSLEPRSSGRADEQFF.

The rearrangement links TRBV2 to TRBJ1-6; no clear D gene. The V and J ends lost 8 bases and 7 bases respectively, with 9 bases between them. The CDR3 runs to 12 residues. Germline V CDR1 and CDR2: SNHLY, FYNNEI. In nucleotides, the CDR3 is TGTGCCAGCGGGCAGAGCAATTCACCCCTCCACTTT. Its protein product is CASGQSNSPLHF.

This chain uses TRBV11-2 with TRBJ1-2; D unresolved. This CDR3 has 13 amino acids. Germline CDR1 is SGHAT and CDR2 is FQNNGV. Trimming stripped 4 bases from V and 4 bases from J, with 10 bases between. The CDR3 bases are TGTGCCAGCAGCTCCCAGTCCGTCTATGGCTACACCTTC. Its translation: CASSSQSVYGYTF.

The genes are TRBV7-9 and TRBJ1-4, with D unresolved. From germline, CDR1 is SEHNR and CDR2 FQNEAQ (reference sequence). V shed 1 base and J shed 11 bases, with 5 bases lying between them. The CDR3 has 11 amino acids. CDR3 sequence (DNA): TGTGCCAGCAGCTTAGACGGTAAACTGTTTTTT. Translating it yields CASSLDGKLFF.

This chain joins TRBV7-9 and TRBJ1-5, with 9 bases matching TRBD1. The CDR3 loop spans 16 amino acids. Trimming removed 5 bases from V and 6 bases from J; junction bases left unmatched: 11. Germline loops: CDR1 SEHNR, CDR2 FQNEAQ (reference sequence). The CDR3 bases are TGTGCCAGCAGCCCACCCGGACAGGGGCGGCGTCAGCCCCAGCATTTT. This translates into CASSPPGQGRRQPQHF. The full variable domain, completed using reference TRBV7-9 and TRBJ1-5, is DTGVSQNPRHKITKRGQNVTFRCDPISEHNRLYWYRQTLGQGPEFLTYFQNEAQLEKSRLLSDRFSAERPKGSFSTLEIQRTEQGDSAMYLCASSPPGQGRRQPQHFGDGTRLSIL.

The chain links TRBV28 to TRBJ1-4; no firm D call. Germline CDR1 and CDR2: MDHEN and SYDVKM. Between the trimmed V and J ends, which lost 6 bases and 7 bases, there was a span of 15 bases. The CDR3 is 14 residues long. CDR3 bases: TGTGCCAGCAGACTCGGACTCCCGGGTGAAAAACTGTTTTTT. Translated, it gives CASRLGLPGEKLFF. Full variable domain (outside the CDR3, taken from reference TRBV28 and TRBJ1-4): DVKVTQSSRYLVKRTGEKVFLECVQDMDHENMFWYRQDPGLGLRLIYFSYDVKMKEKGDIPEGYSVSREKKERFSLILESASTNQTSMYLCASRLGLPGEKLFFGSGTQLSVL.